A single sample gave rise to the 32 T cell receptor beta chains below, sequenced in a study of response to subunit inactivated influenza vaccine. TCRdb processed the RT-PCR reads anew with MiXCR; each CDR3 protein has one entry. The repertoire includes 590,000 or so distinct CDR3 sequences, 14% of them detected once, and 6% to 9.5% sits in the top ten. The sample consisted of PBMCs from blood, taken around 15 days before vaccination. The receptors were sampled from a middle-aged man who received an inactivated influenza vaccine.

This clonotype was detected a few times. The CDR3 bases are TGCAGTGCTAGAGATCGTCCCCGTTCCTACGAGCAGTACTTC. Translating gives CSARDRPRSYEQYF. V and J are TRBV20-1 and TRBJ2-7; D uncertain. The CDR3 runs to 14 residues. Germline V CDR1 and CDR2: DFQATT, SNEGSKA (reference sequence). Trimming removed 0 bases from V and 1 base from J, with 10 bases in between.

This chain links TRBV6-5 with TRBJ2-7; D is undetermined. The V gene's germline CDR1 is MNHEY and CDR2 SVGAGI. The V and J ends lost 1 base and 1 base respectively, with 8 bases between them. This CDR3 is 14 amino acids long. The CDR3 coding sequence is TGTGCCAGCAGTTACTGGCCCGAATCCTACGAGCAGTACTTC. As protein: CASSYWPESYEQYF.

The V call is TRBV11-2, the J call TRBJ2-1; D not certain. Germline-derived CDR1 and CDR2 are SGHAT and FQNNGV. The CDR3 loop spans 16 amino acids. The germline V and J ends were trimmed by 1 base and 0 bases, with 10 bases remaining between them. The CDR3 here is CASSLAWPSSYNEQFF. The CDR3 DNA follows: TGTGCCAGCAGCTTAGCCTGGCCCAGCTCCTACAATGAGCAGTTCTTC.

The chain couples TRBV5-1 to TRBJ1-6, with TRBD1 matching 12 bases. The germline V gene has CDR1 SGHRS and CDR2 YFSETQ. The CDR3 length is 15 residues. With 4 bases clipped from V and 10 bases from J, the junction kept 6 bases outside the gene matches. The DNA for the CDR3 is TGCGCCAGCAGCATGGGACAGGGGGCGAAATCACCCCTCCACTTT. The encoded protein is CASSMGQGAKSPLHF.

The V and J genes are TRBV2 and TRBJ2-7; D is uncertain. The CDR3 has 13 residues. CDR1 SNHLY and CDR2 FYNNEI come from the germline V gene. Trimming removed 3 bases at V and 3 bases at J, with 9 bases between. This CDR3 reads CASSELQIYEQYF. The CDR3 bases are TGTGCCAGCAGTGAGCTACAGATCTACGAGCAGTACTTC.

This chain connects TRBV29-1 to TRBJ2-5; no clear D. The CDR3 extends over 14 amino acids. Trimming cost V 7 bases and J 1 base, with 16 bases left between them. The germline V gene has CDR1 SQVTM and CDR2 ANQGSEA. CDR3 amino acids: CSARPGWGQETQYF. In nucleotides, the CDR3 is TGCAGCGCAAGGCCGGGTTGGGGCCAAGAGACCCAGTACTTC.

The rearrangement links TRBV30 to TRBJ2-3, with a tentative D call TRBD1 (6 bases). There are 14 residues in the CDR3. Germline lookup yields CDR1 GTSNPN and CDR2 SVGIG (reference sequence). Deletions cut 0 bases from V and 4 bases from J, with 11 bases between. The CDR3 sequence: CAWSVMQGPDTQYF. CDR3 DNA: TGTGCCTGGAGTGTAATGCAGGGGCCAGATACGCAGTATTTT.

This clonotype was counted once. The chain carries TRBV20-1 and TRBJ1-2; 11 nucleotides match TRBD1. The CDR3 runs 14 residues. Trimming removed 5 bases from V and 5 bases from J; junction bases left unmatched: 7. The germline V gene encodes CDR1 DFQATT and CDR2 SNEGSKA (reference sequence). CDR3 region: CSADRTGGSYGYTF. The CDR3 DNA reads TGCAGTGCTGACCGGACAGGGGGCAGTTATGGCTACACCTTC.

The chain recombines TRBV14 with TRBJ2-5, with unresolved D. The V end was cut by 2 bases, the J end by 1 base, with 8 bases between. Germline CDR1 and CDR2: SGHDN and FVKESK. The CDR3 covers 14 residues. The CDR3 reads CASSQQNAQETQYF. The DNA for the CDR3 is TGTGCCAGCAGCCAACAAAATGCCCAAGAGACCCAGTACTTC.

There are many counts of this clonotype. This chain joins TRBV6-2 or TRBV6-3 and TRBJ2-1; 15 bases map to TRBD2. CDR3 length equals 16 residues. The V gene end was trimmed by 4 bases and the J gene end by 4 bases; junction bases not matched to a gene: 2. Germline V gene data show CDR1 as MNHEY and CDR2 as SVGEGT. The CDR3 DNA reads as TGTGCCAGCAGTTGGACTAGCGGGGGGGCTTACAATGAGCAGTTCTTC. Its translation is CASSWTSGGAYNEQFF.

This clonotype was picked up a small number of times. The V and J genes are TRBV4-3 and TRBJ2-5; D remains unclear. Germline CDR1 is LGHNA and CDR2 is YSLEER. Deletions cut 0 bases from V and 2 bases from J, with 13 bases between. The CDR3 has 16 amino acids. The CDR3 region has the DNA TGCGCCAGCAGCCAAGAGTGGAGAACCCTGCAAGAGACCCAGTACTTC. It specifies CASSQEWRTLQETQYF.

The chain employs TRBV7-7 and TRBJ2-5, with D tentatively TRBD2 (6 bases). The CDR3 is 14 amino acids. Trimming removed 2 bases from V and 3 bases from J, with 10 bases in between. CDR1 SSHAT and CDR2 FNYEAQ come from the germline V gene (reference sequence). CDR3 amino acids: CASSLRPGEETQYF. CDR3 coding DNA: TGTGCCAGCAGCTTAAGACCGGGAGAAGAGACCCAGTACTTC.

This clonotype was found many times. This chain links TRBV3-1 with TRBJ1-4; D not resolved. Germline values: CDR1 LGHDT, CDR2 YNNKEL (reference sequence). CDR3 length: 12 amino acids. V lost 8 bases, J lost 7 bases, and 11 bases lay in between. CDR3 in amino acids: CASGSRGEKLFF. In nucleotides, the CDR3 is TGTGCCAGCGGGAGTAGAGGTGAAAAACTGTTTTTT.

This clonotype has just a few counts. V gene TRBV20-1 combines with J gene TRBJ1-1, with D tentatively TRBD1 (5 bases). Looked up from germline, CDR1 is DFQATT and CDR2 is SNEGSKA (reference sequence). CDR3 length equals 12 residues. The V end lost 0 bases, the J end lost 10 bases, and 12 bases lay between the germline ends. CDR3 nucleotide sequence: TGCAGTGCTAGAGATCAGGGAATGGTAGCTTTCTTT. Encoded protein: CSARDQGMVAFF.

The chain carries TRBV28 and TRBJ2-1; 7 bases map to TRBD1. This CDR3 is built from 17 residues. Germline V gene data show CDR1 as MDHEN and CDR2 as SYDVKM. V shed 5 bases and J 4 bases; nucleotides not matched to a gene: 14. The CDR3 nucleotides read TGTGCCAGCAGTCAAAGGAGAACAGGGGTCGGGTACAATGAGCAGTTCTTC. Translation: CASSQRRTGVGYNEQFF.

This clonotype has just a few counts. The genes are TRBV9 and TRBJ2-3; D not resolved. Germline loops: CDR1 SGDLS, CDR2 YYNGEE. This CDR3 region has 14 residues. Deletions cut 4 bases from V and 2 bases from J, with 11 bases between. CDR3 sequence reads: CASSPTDNTDTQYF. DNA of the CDR3: TGTGCCAGCAGCCCCACAGACAACACAGATACGCAGTATTTT.

The chain links TRBV9 to TRBJ2-1, with a tentative D call TRBD2 (7 bases). The CDR3 runs 14 residues. Looked up from germline, CDR1 is SGDLS and CDR2 is YYNGEE. The V end lost 7 bases, the J end lost 2 bases, and 13 bases lay between the germline ends. The CDR3, as DNA: TGTGCCAGCGGACGGGGGGCTGCCTACAATGAGCAGTTCTTC. This codes for CASGRGAAYNEQFF.

The V call is TRBV7-2, the J call TRBJ2-4, with 11 bases matching TRBD1. Per germline, CDR1 SGHTA and CDR2 FQGNSA. The CDR3 has 14 residues. V was clipped by 5 bases and J by 10 bases; unmatched bases: 7. The CDR3 bases are TGTGCCAGCAGCAGGGGGACAGGGGGTGAAATTCAGTACTTC. This translates into CASSRGTGGEIQYF.

This clonotype was counted many times. In DNA form, the CDR3 reads TGTGCCAGCAGCTTAGGAACAGGGGGCATCTACGAGCAGTACTTC. Translation gives CASSLGTGGIYEQYF. J is TRBJ2-7 and V is TRBV7-2, with 9 bases fitting TRBD1. CDR1 SGHTA and CDR2 FQGNSA come from the germline V gene. The CDR3 is made up of 15 amino acids. Trimming took 1 base from V and 3 from J; bases not matched to a gene: 4. Complete variable domain (other parts from reference TRBV7-2 and TRBJ2-7): GAGVSQSPSNKVTEKGKDVELRCDPISGHTALYWYRQSLGQGLEFLIYFQGNSAPDKSGLPSDRFSAERTGGSVSTLTIQRTQQEDSAVYLCASSLGTGGIYEQYFGPGTRLTVT.

This clonotype has at least ten counts. The V gene is TRBV6-2 or TRBV6-3, the J gene TRBJ1-5; TRBD1 might be the D (5 bases). V was clipped by 4 bases and J by 1 base, with 8 bases between them. Germline lookup yields CDR1 MNHEY and CDR2 SVGEGT. The CDR3 is made up of 14 amino acids. The CDR3 region is CASSWDPSNQPQHF. The CDR3 DNA sequence: TGTGCCAGCAGTTGGGACCCGAGCAATCAGCCCCAGCATTTT.

This clonotype occurred many times. The chain joins TRBV29-1 to TRBJ2-7; tentatively, D is TRBD1 (5 bases). From germline, CDR1 is SQVTM and CDR2 ANQGSEA. The ends were cut back, 4 bases at V and 7 bases at J, with 17 bases in the middle. The CDR3 covers 13 residues. CDR3 sequence: CSVGGQYPTEQYF. In DNA, the CDR3 is TGCAGCGTTGGGGGCCAATACCCTACTGAGCAGTACTTC.

This clonotype was seen a few times. V is TRBV29-1 and J is TRBJ2-3; 7 bases are shared with TRBD2. Germline CDR1 and CDR2: SQVTM and ANQGSEA. CDR3 size: 10 residues. With 3 bases clipped from V and 14 bases from J, the junction kept 5 bases outside the gene matches. The CDR3 region has the DNA TGCAGCGTTGAGGGGAGGGGTCTGTATTTT. Amino acid sequence: CSVEGRGLYF.

The rearrangement uses TRBV28 and TRBJ2-7; 7 bases fit TRBD2. Germline-derived CDR1 and CDR2 are MDHEN and SYDVKM. J lost 6 bases, V lost 8 bases, and 13 bases had no gene match. The CDR3 is 14 residues long. The CDR3 DNA is TGTGCCAGCTTAAGACCGGGAGGTGTCCCCGAGCAGTACTTC. It specifies CASLRPGGVPEQYF.

This clonotype was observed at least ten times. This rearrangement joins TRBV20-1 to TRBJ2-1, with D tentatively TRBD2 (6 bases). Germline-derived CDR1 and CDR2 are DFQATT and SNEGSKA (reference sequence). Trimming stripped 5 bases from V and 10 bases from J, with 24 bases between. The CDR3 is 15 amino acids. DNA for the CDR3: TGCAGTGCTCTAGCGACAGCTTTGGGTACTTTAGAGCAGTTCTTC. Translated: CSALATALGTLEQFF.

The J gene is TRBJ1-5, the V gene TRBV28, with 8 bases identical to TRBD1. V shed 5 bases and J 0 bases; nucleotides not matched to a gene: 15. The CDR3 consists of 19 residues. The germline V gene has CDR1 MDHEN and CDR2 SYDVKM. DNA of the CDR3: TGTGCCAGCAGTCCGACCCTCTGGACAGGGCGATATAGCAATCAGCCCCAGCATTTT. Protein: CASSPTLWTGRYSNQPQHF.

This clonotype was seen a handful of times. The CDR3 DNA follows: TGCAGCGTCCTGGTAGGGGGGCTTGATGAGCAGTTCTTC. Translated: CSVLVGGLDEQFF. The chain links TRBV29-1 to TRBJ2-1; D possibly matches TRBD1 or TRBD2 (6 bases each). The germline V gene has CDR1 SQVTM and CDR2 ANQGSEA. The CDR3 sequence is 13 residues long. Trimming left V 6 bases short and J 8 bases short, with 17 bases between.

The genes are TRBV27 and TRBJ2-2; D unclear. The CDR3 runs to 10 residues. The germline V gene encodes CDR1 MNHEY and CDR2 SMNVEV (reference sequence). The germline V and J ends were trimmed by 10 bases and 8 bases, with 8 bases remaining between them. In DNA form, the CDR3 reads TGTGCCACTCCCTTGGGGGAGCTGTTTTTT. Its translation is CATPLGELFF.

This clonotype was found a few times. The J gene is TRBJ2-3, the V gene TRBV14; 7 positions match TRBD2. Unmatched junction bases numbered 9, after V lost 1 base and J lost 2 bases. Germline CDR1 is SGHDN and CDR2 is FVKESK. This CDR3 is 17 amino acids long. The CDR3 sequence is CASSQGIERGYTDTQYF. DNA of the CDR3: TGTGCCAGCAGCCAAGGGATCGAGCGGGGTTACACAGATACGCAGTATTTT.

This clonotype turned up a few times. This sequence joins TRBV24-1 and TRBJ2-2; D is perhaps TRBD1 (6 bases). Trimming left V 4 bases short and J 4 bases short, with 15 bases between. The CDR3 consists of 16 residues. Germline V CDR1 and CDR2: KGHDR, SFDVKD. CDR3: CATSDRGQGRTGELFF. CDR3 nucleotides: TGTGCCACCAGTGACCGGGGACAAGGACGCACCGGGGAGCTGTTTTTT.

In this sample, this clonotype turned up a few times. The chain is built from TRBV20-1 and TRBJ2-7; 11 nucleotides agree with TRBD2. The ends lost 5 bases at V and 5 bases at J; junction bases unmatched: 8. Germline CDR1 reads DFQATT; CDR2 reads SNEGSKA (reference sequence). There are 14 residues in the CDR3. The CDR3 bases are TGCAGTGCTGTTAGCGGGAGGGCCTTCCACGAGCAGTACTTC. Protein sequence: CSAVSGRAFHEQYF.

This clonotype turned up a few times. The gene calls are TRBV29-1 and TRBJ2-1; D gene ambiguous. The V end was cut by 5 bases, the J end by 8 bases, with 10 bases between. CDR3 size: 11 residues. Germline V gene lookup returns CDR1 SQVTM and CDR2 ANQGSEA. The CDR3: CSVTDLDEQFF. CDR3 sequence (DNA): TGCAGCGTTACCGATTTGGATGAGCAGTTCTTC.

The chain couples TRBV20-1 to TRBJ2-5; 7 bases line up with TRBD2. Germline CDR1 DFQATT, CDR2 SNEGSKA (reference sequence). CDR3 size: 19 residues. V was clipped by 6 bases and J by 2 bases; unmatched bases: 24. The CDR3 sequence: CSAPGPVAGERIRQETQYF. CDR3 sequence (DNA): TGCAGTGCCCCTGGGCCAGTGGCGGGGGAACGAATCAGACAAGAGACCCAGTACTTC.